The 2 T cell receptor beta chains below come from one sample, sequenced in a study of cytomegalovirus exposure and HLA in healthy donors. Assay: immunoSEQ multiplex PCR; the TCRdb copy retains only in-frame clones and omits some. The table includes around 150,000 clones, roughly four fifths detected once. Sequencing input: PBMCs. These receptors originate from a man aged 25 to 40 in good health and CMV-seropositive.

This clone was counted a few times. The chain carries TRBV5-8 and TRBJ2-7, with 7 positions matching TRBD2. Germline loops: CDR1 SGHTS, CDR2 YDEGEE. The length of the CDR3 is 15 residues. J gave up 3 bases and V 4 bases, and 10 bases lay outside the gene matches. For the CDR3, the DNA is TGTGCCAGCAGCCGGAAGTCTAGCGGCGGCTACGAGCAGTACTTC. This gives the protein CASSRKSSGGYEQYF.

This chain joins TRBV19 and TRBJ2-3; D call uncertain. Germline values: CDR1 LNHDA, CDR2 SQIVND (reference sequence). V lost 0 bases, J lost 5 bases, and 6 bases lay in between. The CDR3 has 13 residues. The CDR3 DNA reads TGTGCCAGTAGTATAGATCGAGGAGATACGCAGTATTTT. Protein product: CASSIDRGDTQYF.